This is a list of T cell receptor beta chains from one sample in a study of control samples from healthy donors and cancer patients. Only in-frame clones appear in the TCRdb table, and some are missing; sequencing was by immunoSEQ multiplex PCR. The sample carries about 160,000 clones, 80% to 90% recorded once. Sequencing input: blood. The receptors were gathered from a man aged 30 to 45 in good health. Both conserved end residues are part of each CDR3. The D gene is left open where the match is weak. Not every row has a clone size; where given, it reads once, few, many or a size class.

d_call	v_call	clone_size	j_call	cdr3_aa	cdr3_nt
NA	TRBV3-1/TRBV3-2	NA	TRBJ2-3	CASSQYGDSTDTQYF	TGTGCCAGCAGCCAATATGGGGACTCCACAGATACGCAGTATTTT
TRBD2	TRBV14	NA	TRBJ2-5	CASSQSRTSGGTQYF	TGTGCCAGCAGCCAAAGTCGAACTAGCGGGGGGACCCAGTACTTC
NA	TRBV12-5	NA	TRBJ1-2	CASALGNQYGYTF	TGTGCTAGTGCCCTAGGGAATCAGTATGGCTACACCTTC
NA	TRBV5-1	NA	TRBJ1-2	CASTLERGGGYTF	TGCGCCAGCACCCTAGAGCGGGGTGGAGGCTACACCTTC
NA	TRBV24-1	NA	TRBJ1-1	CAPRGGLDTEAFF	TGTGCCCCTCGAGGGGGTTTGGACACTGAAGCTTTCTTT
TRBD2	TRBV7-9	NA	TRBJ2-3	CASSLKNIAGVPDTQYF	TGTGCCAGCAGCCTTAAAAACATAGCGGGAGTCCCAGATACGCAGTATTTT
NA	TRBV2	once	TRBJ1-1	CASSVRVTEAFF	TGTGCCAGCAGTGTCCGTGTCACTGAAGCTTTCTTT
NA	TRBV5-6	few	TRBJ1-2	CASSIKHLSHGYTF	TGTGCCAGCTCGATAAAACACCTGTCACATGGCTACACCTTC
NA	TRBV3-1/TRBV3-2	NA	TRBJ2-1	CASSHQVGLGTYNEQFF	TGTGCCAGCAGCCACCAAGTAGGGTTGGGGACCTACAATGAGCAGTTCTTC
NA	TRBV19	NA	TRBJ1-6	CASSIGPDWLSSYNSPLHF	TGTGCCAGTAGTATAGGGCCCGACTGGTTAAGCTCCTATAATTCACCCCTCCACTTT
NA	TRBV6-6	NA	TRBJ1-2	CATYRGDYGYTF	TGTGCCACGTATCGGGGGGACTATGGCTACACCTTC
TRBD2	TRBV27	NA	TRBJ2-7	CASSLYLAGGSSSVYEQYF	TGTGCCAGCAGTTTATATCTAGCGGGAGGTTCGTCGAGTGTCTACGAGCAGTACTTC
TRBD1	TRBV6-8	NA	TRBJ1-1	CASSYGEGGASGTEAFF	TGTGCCAGCAGTTATGGGGAAGGGGGCGCGAGTGGGACTGAAGCTTTCTTT
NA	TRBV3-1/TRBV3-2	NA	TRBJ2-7	CASSQRTQYEQYF	TGTGCCAGCAGCCAGAGGACCCAATACGAGCAGTACTTC
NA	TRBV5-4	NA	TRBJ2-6	CASSEWGSGANVLTF	TGTGCCAGCAGCGAATGGGGTTCAGGGGCCAACGTCCTGACTTTC
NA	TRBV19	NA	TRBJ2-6	CASSPGGSGANVLTF	TGTGCCAGTAGTCCCGGGGGCTCTGGGGCCAACGTCCTGACTTTC
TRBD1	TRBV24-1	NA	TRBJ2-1	CATSDLQRTGGNNEQFF	TGTGCCACCAGTGATTTGCAGAGGACAGGGGGGAACAATGAGCAGTTCTTC
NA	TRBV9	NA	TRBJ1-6	CASSVTDDSPLHF	TGTGCCAGCAGCGTGACGGACGATTCACCCCTCCACTTT
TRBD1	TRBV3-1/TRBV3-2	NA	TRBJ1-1	CASSHTGTGMYTEAFF	TGTGCCAGCAGCCATACCGGGACAGGAATGTACACTGAAGCTTTCTTT
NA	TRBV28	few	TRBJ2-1	CASSFLSGYGNEQFF	TGTGCCAGCAGTTTCCTATCTGGGTATGGGAATGAGCAGTTCTTC
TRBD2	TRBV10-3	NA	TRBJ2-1	CAISEIGGRAAGEQFF	TGTGCCATCAGTGAAATCGGCGGGAGGGCCGCGGGTGAGCAGTTCTTC
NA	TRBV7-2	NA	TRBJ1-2	CASSRGQLTNYGYTF	TGTGCCAGCAGCAGAGGACAGCTTACTAACTATGGCTACACCTTC
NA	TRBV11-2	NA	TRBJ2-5	CASRVMETQYF	TGTGCCAGCCGCGTCATGGAGACCCAGTACTTC
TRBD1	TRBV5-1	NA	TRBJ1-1	CASSSGQGDTEAFF	TGCGCCAGCAGCTCGGGACAGGGTGACACTGAAGCTTTCTTT
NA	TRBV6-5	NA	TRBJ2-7	CASSYRGASYEQYF	TGTGCCAGCAGTTATCGGGGGGCTTCCTACGAGCAGTACTTC
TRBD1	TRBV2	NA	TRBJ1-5	CASSDDAGGGQPQHF	TGTGCCAGCAGTGACGACGCAGGGGGGGGGCAGCCCCAGCATTTT
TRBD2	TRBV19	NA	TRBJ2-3	CASSGLAGGSTDTQYF	TGTGCCAGTAGTGGGCTAGCGGGAGGGTCCACAGATACGCAGTATTTT
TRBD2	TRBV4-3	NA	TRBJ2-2	CASSQLRTSGNTGELFF	TGCGCCAGCAGCCAACTTCGGACTAGCGGAAACACCGGGGAGCTGTTTTTT
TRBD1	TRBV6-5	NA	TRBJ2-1	CASKRTGGSNEQFF	TGTGCCAGCAAGAGGACAGGGGGCTCCAATGAGCAGTTCTTC
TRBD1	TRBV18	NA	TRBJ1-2	CASSPQPGTGFDYGYTF	TGTGCCAGCTCACCGCAGCCCGGGACAGGGTTTGACTATGGCTACACCTTC
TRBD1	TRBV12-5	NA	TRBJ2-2	CASGLTGLTGELFF	TGTGCTAGTGGCTTGACAGGGCTCACCGGGGAGCTGTTTTTT
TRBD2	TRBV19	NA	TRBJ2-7	CASSPSGSYEQYF	TGTGCCAGTTCCCCCAGCGGGAGTTACGAGCAGTACTTC
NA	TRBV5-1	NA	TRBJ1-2	CASSLGVSGRGPYGYTF	TGCGCCAGCAGCTTGGGTGTTTCAGGGCGGGGACCCTATGGCTACACCTTC